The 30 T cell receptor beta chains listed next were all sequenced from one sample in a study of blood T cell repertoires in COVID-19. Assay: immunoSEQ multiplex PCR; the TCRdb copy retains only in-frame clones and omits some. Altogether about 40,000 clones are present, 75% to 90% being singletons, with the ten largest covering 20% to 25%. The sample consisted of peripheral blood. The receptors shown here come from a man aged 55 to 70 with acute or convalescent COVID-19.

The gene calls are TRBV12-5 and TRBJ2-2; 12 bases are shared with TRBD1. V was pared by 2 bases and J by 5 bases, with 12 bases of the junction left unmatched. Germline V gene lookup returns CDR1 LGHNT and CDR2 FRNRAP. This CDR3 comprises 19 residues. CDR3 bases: TGTGCTAGTGGTTTGTTAACCGGGACAGGGGGCTGGAGGACCGGGGAGCTGTTTTTT. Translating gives CASGLLTGTGGWRTGELFF.

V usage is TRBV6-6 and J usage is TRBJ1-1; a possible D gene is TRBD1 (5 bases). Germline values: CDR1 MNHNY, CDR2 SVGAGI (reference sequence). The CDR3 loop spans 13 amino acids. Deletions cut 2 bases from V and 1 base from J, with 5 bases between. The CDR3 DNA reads TGTGCCAGCAGTTACCAGGGGAACACTGAAGCTTTCTTT. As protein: CASSYQGNTEAFF.

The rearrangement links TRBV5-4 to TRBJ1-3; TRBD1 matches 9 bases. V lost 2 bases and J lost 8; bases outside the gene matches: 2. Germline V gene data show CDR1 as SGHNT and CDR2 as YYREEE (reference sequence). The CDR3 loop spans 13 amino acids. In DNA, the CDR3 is TGTGCCAGCAGCTTTGACAGGGGGGACACCATATATTTT. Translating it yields CASSFDRGDTIYF. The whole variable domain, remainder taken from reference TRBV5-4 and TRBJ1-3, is ETGVTQSPTHLIKTRGQQVTLRCSSQSGHNTVSWYQQALGQGPQFIFQYYREEENGRGNFPPRFSGLQFPNYSSELNVNALELDDSALYLCASSFDRGDTIYFGEGSWLTVV.

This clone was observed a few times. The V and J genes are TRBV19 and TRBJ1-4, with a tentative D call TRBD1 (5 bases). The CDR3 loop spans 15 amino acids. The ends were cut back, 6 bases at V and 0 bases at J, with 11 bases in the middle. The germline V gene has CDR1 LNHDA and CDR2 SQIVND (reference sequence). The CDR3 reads CASRVWGATNEKLFF. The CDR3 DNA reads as TGTGCCAGTAGGGTGTGGGGGGCAACTAATGAAAAACTGTTTTTT.

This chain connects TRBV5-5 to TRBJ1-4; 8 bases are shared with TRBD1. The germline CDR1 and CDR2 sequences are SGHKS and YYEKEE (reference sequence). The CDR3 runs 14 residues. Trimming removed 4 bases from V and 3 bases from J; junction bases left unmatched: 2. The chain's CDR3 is CASSRTGSNEKLFF. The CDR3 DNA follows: TGTGCCAGCAGCAGGACAGGGTCTAATGAAAAACTGTTTTTT. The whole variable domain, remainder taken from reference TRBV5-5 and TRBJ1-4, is DAGVTQSPTHLIKTRGQQVTLRCSPISGHKSVSWYQQVLGQGPQFIFQYYEKEERGRGNFPDRFSARQFPNYSSELNVNALLLGDSALYLCASSRTGSNEKLFFGSGTQLSVL.

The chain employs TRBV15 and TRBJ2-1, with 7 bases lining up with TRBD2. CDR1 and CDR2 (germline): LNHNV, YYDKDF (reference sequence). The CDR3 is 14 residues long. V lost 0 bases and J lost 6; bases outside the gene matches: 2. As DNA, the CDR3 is TGTGCCACCAGCAGAGATCCGGGGGGCAATGAGCAGTTCTTC. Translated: CATSRDPGGNEQFF.

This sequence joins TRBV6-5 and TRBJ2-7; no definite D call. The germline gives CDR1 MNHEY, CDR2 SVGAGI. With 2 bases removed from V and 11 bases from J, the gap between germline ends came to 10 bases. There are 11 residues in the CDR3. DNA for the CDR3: TGTGCCAGCAGTTACCGCTCCCGGGAGTACTTC. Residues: CASSYRSREYF.

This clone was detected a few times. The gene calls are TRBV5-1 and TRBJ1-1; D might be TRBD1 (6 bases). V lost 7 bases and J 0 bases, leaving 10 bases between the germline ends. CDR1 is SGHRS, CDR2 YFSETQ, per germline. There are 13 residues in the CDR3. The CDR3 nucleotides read TGCGCCAGCTCCAGGGGTATGAACACTGAAGCTTTCTTT. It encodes CASSRGMNTEAFF.

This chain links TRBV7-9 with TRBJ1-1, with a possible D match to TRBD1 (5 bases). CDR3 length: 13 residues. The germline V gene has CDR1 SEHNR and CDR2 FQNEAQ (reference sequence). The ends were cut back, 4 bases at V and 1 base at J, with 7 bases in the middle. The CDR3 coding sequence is TGTGCCAGCAGCTGGGACTGGAACACTGAAGCTTTCTTT. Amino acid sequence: CASSWDWNTEAFF.

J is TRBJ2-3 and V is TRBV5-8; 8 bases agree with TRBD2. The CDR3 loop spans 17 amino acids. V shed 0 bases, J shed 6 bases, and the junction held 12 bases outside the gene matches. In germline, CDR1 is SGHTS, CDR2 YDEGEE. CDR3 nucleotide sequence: TGTGCCAGCAGCTTGGCGCTAAAACTAGCGGACCCCGATACGCAGTATTTT. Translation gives CASSLALKLADPDTQYF.

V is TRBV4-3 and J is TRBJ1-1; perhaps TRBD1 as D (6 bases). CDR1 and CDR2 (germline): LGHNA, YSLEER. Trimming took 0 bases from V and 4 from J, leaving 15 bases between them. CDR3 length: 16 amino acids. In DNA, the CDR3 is TGCGCCAGCAGCCAAGATCACACAGGGTTTGGCACTGAAGCTTTCTTT. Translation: CASSQDHTGFGTEAFF.

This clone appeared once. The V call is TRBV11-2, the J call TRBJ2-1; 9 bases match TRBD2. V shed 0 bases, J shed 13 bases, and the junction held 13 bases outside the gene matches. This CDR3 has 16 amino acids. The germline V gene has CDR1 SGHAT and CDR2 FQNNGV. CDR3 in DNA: TGTGCCAGCAGCTTAGATAGGGTCGGAGGACTAGCGCGCCAGTTCTTC. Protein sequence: CASSLDRVGGLARQFF.

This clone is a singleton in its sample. For the CDR3, the DNA is TGTGCCAGCAGCTTAGTTACAGGGGTCGAGCAGTACTTC. This translates into CASSLVTGVEQYF. V and J are TRBV7-9 and TRBJ2-7; 7 bases fit TRBD1. CDR3 size: 13 residues. Per germline, CDR1 SEHNR and CDR2 FQNEAQ (reference sequence). V lost 1 base, J lost 6 bases, and 3 bases stayed unmatched.

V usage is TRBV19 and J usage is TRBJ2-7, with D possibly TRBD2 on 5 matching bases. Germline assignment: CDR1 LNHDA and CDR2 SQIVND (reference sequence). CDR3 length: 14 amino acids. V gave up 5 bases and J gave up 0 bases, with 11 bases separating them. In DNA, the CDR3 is TGTGCCAGTAGTTCTATAGCGAGCTCCTACGAGCAGTACTTC. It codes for CASSSIASSYEQYF.

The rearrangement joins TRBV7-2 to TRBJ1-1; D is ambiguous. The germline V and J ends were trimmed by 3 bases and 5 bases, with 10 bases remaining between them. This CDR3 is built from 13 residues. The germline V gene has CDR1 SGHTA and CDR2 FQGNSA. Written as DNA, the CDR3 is TGTGCCAGCAGCTTGGGTGCGGGGACTGAAGCTTTCTTT. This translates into CASSLGAGTEAFF. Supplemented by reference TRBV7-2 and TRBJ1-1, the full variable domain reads GAGVSQSPSNKVTEKGKDVELRCDPISGHTALYWYRQSLGQGLEFLIYFQGNSAPDKSGLPSDRFSAERTGGSVSTLTIQRTQQEDSAVYLCASSLGAGTEAFFGQGTRLTVV.

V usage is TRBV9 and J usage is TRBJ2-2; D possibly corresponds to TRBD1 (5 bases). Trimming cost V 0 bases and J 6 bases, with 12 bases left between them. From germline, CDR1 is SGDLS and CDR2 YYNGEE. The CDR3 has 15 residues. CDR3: CASSVVRDLSGELFF. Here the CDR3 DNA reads TGTGCCAGCAGCGTAGTCAGGGATTTGTCCGGGGAGCTGTTTTTT.

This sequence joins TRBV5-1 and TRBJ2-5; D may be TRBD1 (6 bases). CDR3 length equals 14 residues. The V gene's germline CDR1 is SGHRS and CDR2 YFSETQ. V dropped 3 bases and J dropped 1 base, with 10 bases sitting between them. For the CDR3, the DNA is TGCGCCAGCAGCTCACAGGGTCCCCAAGAGACCCAGTACTTC. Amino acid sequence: CASSSQGPQETQYF.

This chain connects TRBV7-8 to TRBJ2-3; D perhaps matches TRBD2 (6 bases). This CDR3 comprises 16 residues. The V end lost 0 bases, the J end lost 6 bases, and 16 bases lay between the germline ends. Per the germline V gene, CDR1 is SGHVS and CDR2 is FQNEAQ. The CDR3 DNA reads TGTGCCAGCAGCTTAGCCTTGGGGGGAGCACGCGATACGCAGTATTTT. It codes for CASSLALGGARDTQYF.

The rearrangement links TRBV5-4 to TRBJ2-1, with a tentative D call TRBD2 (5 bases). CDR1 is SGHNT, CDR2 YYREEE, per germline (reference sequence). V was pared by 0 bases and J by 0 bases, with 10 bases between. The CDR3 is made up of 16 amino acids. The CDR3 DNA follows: TGTGCCAGCAGCTTGGAAGCGGCCATCTCCTACAATGAGCAGTTCTTC. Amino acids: CASSLEAAISYNEQFF.

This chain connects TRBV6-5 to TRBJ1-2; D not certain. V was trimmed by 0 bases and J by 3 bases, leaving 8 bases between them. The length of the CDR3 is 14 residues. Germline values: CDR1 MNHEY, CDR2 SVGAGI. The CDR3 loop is CASSYSRAHYGYTF. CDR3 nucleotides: TGTGCCAGCAGTTACTCGCGAGCTCACTATGGCTACACCTTC.

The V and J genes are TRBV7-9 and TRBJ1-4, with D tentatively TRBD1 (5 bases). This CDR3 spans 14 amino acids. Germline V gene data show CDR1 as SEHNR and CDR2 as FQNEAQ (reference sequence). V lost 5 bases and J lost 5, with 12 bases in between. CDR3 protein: CASSLGHENEKLFF. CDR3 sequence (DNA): TGTGCCAGCAGCCTTGGACACGAAAATGAAAAACTGTTTTTT.

The CDR3, as DNA: TGCAGCCCTCTGGTTCAGGGGGCTTTCAGAGAGACCCAGTACTTC. Translated, it gives CSPLVQGAFRETQYF. The chain is built from TRBV29-1 and TRBJ2-5; TRBD1 matches 8 bases. Trimming removed 8 bases from V and 4 bases from J; junction bases left unmatched: 15. The CDR3 contains 15 residues. Germline loops: CDR1 SQVTM, CDR2 ANQGSEA.

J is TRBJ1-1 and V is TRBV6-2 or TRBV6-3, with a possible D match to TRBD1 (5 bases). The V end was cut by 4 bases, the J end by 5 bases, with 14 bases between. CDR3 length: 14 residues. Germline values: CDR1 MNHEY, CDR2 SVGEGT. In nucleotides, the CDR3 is TGTGCCAGCAGTTTTGCAAACGGGGGAACTGAAGCTTTCTTT. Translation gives CASSFANGGTEAFF.

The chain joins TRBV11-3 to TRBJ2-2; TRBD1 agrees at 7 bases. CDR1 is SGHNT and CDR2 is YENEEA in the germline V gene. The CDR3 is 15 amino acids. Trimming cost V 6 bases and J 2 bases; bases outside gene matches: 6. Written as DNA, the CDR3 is TGTGCCAGCAGTCTTGGGACAGTCAACACCGGGGAGCTGTTTTTT. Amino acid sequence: CASSLGTVNTGELFF.

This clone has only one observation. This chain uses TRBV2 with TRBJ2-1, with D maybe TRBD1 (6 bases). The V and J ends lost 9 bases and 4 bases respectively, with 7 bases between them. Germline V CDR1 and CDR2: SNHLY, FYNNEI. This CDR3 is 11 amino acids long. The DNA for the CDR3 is TGTGCCAGTGGACAGTACAATGAGCAGTTCTTC. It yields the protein CASGQYNEQFF. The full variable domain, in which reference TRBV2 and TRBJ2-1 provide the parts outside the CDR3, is EPEVTQTPSHQVTQMGQEVILRCVPISNHLYFYWYRQILGQKVEFLVSFYNNEISEKSEIFDDQFSVERPDGSNFTLKIRSTKLEDSAMYFCASGQYNEQFFGPGTRLTVL.

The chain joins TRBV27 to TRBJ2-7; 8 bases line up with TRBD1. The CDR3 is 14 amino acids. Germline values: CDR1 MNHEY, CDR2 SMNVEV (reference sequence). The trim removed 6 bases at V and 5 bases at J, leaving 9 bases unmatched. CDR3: CASRTQGAADEQYV. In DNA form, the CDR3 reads TGTGCCAGCAGAACTCAGGGGGCGGCGGACGAGCAGTACGTC.

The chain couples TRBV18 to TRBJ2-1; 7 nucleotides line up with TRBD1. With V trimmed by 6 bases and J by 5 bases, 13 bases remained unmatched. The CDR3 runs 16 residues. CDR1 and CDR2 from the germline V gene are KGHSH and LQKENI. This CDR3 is CASSPQVGTDNNEQFF. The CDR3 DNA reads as TGTGCCAGCTCCCCTCAAGTAGGGACAGATAACAATGAGCAGTTCTTC.

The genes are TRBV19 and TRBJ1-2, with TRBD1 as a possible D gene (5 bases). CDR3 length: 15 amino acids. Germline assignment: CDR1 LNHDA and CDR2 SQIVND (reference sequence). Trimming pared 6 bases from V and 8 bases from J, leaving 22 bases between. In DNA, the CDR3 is TGTGCCAGTAGAAGGGCGGGGACCACGGCGCGGGGCTACACCTTC. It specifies CASRRAGTTARGYTF. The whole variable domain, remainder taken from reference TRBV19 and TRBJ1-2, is DGGITQSPKYLFRKEGQNVTLSCEQNLNHDAMYWYRQDPGQGLRLIYYSQIVNDFQKGDIAEGYSVSREKKESFPLTVTSAQKNPTAFYLCASRRAGTTARGYTFGSGTRLTVV.

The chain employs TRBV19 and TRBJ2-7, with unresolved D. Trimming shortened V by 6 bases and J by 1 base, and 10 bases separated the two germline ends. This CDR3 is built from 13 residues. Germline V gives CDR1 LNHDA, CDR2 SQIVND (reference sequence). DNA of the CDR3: TGTGCCAGTAGGCCAGCCGGGTCCTACGAGCAGTACTTC. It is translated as CASRPAGSYEQYF.

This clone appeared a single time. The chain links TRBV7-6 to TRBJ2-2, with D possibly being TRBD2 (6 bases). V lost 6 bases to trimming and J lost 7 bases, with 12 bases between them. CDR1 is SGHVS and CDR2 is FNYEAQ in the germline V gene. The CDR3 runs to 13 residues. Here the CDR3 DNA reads TGTGCCAGCAGGCTGGCGGGACTCGGGGAGCTGTTTTTT. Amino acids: CASRLAGLGELFF. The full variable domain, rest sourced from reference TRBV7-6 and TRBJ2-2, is GAGVSQSPRYKVTKRGQDVALRCDPISGHVSLYWYRQALGQGPEFLTYFNYEAQQDKSGLPNDRFSAERPEGSISTLTIQRTEQRDSAMYRCASRLAGLGELFFGEGSRLTVL.